This TCR beta chain emerged from a study of T cell repertoires in cytomegalovirus infection (dated by TCRdb to about 2019). Regarding the complete study: Alongside well-studied HLA-B-restricted epitopes, the peptide stimulations were aimed at recently identified HLA-C-restricted CMV epitopes, whose presentation resists viral immunomodulation. Donor HLA type was relevant to the analysis, because carriage of CMV infection together with the matching HLA type was indicated by public TCR beta signatures. The study at large found these results: Cumulative frequency of public TCR beta family members discriminated carriers of CMV infection plus the relevant HLA type in this cohort and an independent roughly 350-donor cohort. In the ex vivo response, HLA-C-restricted CMV-specific TCR beta clonotypes were dominant, and in two of eight donors the single most frequent clonotype came from this HLA-C-restricted group.

On this clonotype: Its antigen remains undetermined. Base qualities were left out, and no much larger clone turns up one base away.

Trimming removed 6 bases from V and 1 base from J; the gene matches leave 8 bases unexplained. Looking up the germline V gene yields CDR1 SGHNT and CDR2 YENEEA. From its cysteine to its phenylalanine, the CDR3 spans 18 amino acids. The read is trimmed to its CDR3 DNA, 54 bases read in frame from base 1. What this sample's treatment or condition label stands for: in vitro stimulation with specific CMV peptide epitopes to enrich CMV-specific T cells. Sequencing relied on an Illumina HiSeq 1500. TCRdb handled the public reads itself, with Q25 trimming in fastp and clone calling in MiXCR, and kept productive beta chains. Each record represents a unique CDR3 protein, reported with the most common genes and DNA among its rows. The sample contains 600,000 to 700,000 distinct CDR3 sequences, around 32% of them found a single time. The top ten clonotypes cover roughly 18% of the sample.

The sample here was cultured PBMCs, taken from culture after CMV antigen stimulation. The receptor's source is a human donor in good health (CMV status not recorded). Some clones in this sample may be carry-over from other donors' samples. The chain employs TRBV11-3 and TRBJ2-1; 14 bases in the middle match TRBD2. The CDR3 in this case is CASRPGTSGSGSYNEQFF. DNA sequence: TGTGCCAGCAGGCCCGGGACTAGCGGGAGCGGGTCCTACAATGAGCAGTTCTTC.